The rows below give T cell receptor beta chains drawn from one sample of a study of blood T cell repertoires in COVID-19. The protocol was immunoSEQ multiplex PCR, while the TCRdb copy is restricted to in-frame clones and leaves out a portion. The table lists about 220,000 clones, around four fifths of them singletons. The sample taken for sequencing was peripheral blood. The receptor set was obtained from a woman in her sixties who had recovered from COVID-19. CDR3s include the opening cysteine and the closing phenylalanine or tryptophan. A D gene is named only where the DNA matches it firmly. Clone size is stated in some rows and not others, as once, few, many or a class when expanded.

d_gene: -; j_gene: TRBJ2-3; v_gene: TRBV24-1; abundance: -; CDR3aa: CATSDSSVSGTDTQYF; CDR3nt: TGTGCCACCAGTGATTCGAGCGTATCTGGCACAGATACGCAGTATTTT
d_gene: TRBD1; j_gene: TRBJ1-5; v_gene: TRBV10-1; abundance: few; CDR3aa: CATIDRVRQPQHF; CDR3nt: TGCGCCACTATAGACAGGGTTCGCCAGCCCCAGCATTTT
d_gene: TRBD1; j_gene: TRBJ2-2; v_gene: TRBV10-3; abundance: once; CDR3aa: CAISESRNGQGSGELFF; CDR3nt: TGTGCCATCAGTGAGTCGAGGAACGGACAGGGAAGCGGGGAGCTGTTTTTT
d_gene: -; j_gene: TRBJ1-5; v_gene: TRBV5-5; abundance: -; CDR3aa: CASSLLGGGNQPQHF; CDR3nt: TGTGCCAGCAGCCTCCTCGGGGGTGGCAATCAGCCCCAGCATTTT
d_gene: -; j_gene: TRBJ2-3; v_gene: TRBV6-5; abundance: -; CDR3aa: CASSYAETSTDTQYF; CDR3nt: TGTGCCAGCAGTTACGCGGAGACTAGCACAGATACGCAGTATTTT
d_gene: TRBD1; j_gene: TRBJ1-4; v_gene: TRBV4-3; abundance: -; CDR3aa: CASSQETGGANEKLFF; CDR3nt: TGCGCCAGCAGCCAAGAGACAGGGGGAGCGAATGAAAAACTGTTTTTT
d_gene: TRBD1; j_gene: TRBJ2-3; v_gene: TRBV6-5; abundance: few; CDR3aa: CASRLGQKDTDTQYF; CDR3nt: TGTGCCAGCAGGCTGGGACAGAAGGACACAGATACGCAGTATTTT
d_gene: TRBD1; j_gene: TRBJ2-1; v_gene: TRBV5-1; abundance: -; CDR3aa: CASIKDRGNEQFF; CDR3nt: TGCGCCAGCATCAAGGACAGGGGCAATGAGCAGTTCTTC
d_gene: -; j_gene: TRBJ2-5; v_gene: TRBV2; abundance: -; CDR3aa: CASGTRPQETQYF; CDR3nt: TGTGCCAGCGGAACTAGACCCCAAGAGACCCAGTACTTC
d_gene: TRBD1; j_gene: TRBJ2-3; v_gene: TRBV13; abundance: few; CDR3aa: CASAGGTSTDTQYF; CDR3nt: TGTGCCAGCGCAGGGGGTACTAGCACAGATACGCAGTATTTT
d_gene: -; j_gene: TRBJ1-1; v_gene: TRBV2; abundance: -; CDR3aa: CAKNTRTNTEAFF; CDR3nt: TGTGCCAAGAACACAAGAACGAACACTGAAGCTTTCTTT
d_gene: TRBD1; j_gene: TRBJ1-6; v_gene: TRBV2; abundance: -; CDR3aa: CASFQDRGRDSPLHF; CDR3nt: TGTGCCAGCTTTCAGGACAGGGGACGGGATTCACCCCTCCACTTT
d_gene: -; j_gene: TRBJ1-6; v_gene: TRBV30; abundance: -; CDR3aa: CAWGHPRLLNDNSPLHF; CDR3nt: TGTGCCTGGGGCCACCCCAGGTTACTTAACGATAATTCACCCCTCCACTTT
d_gene: TRBD2; j_gene: TRBJ2-2; v_gene: TRBV5-8; abundance: once; CDR3aa: CASSLGAGGRITGELFF; CDR3nt: TGTGCCAGCAGCTTGGGCGCGGGGGGAAGGATCACCGGGGAGCTGTTTTTT
d_gene: TRBD2; j_gene: TRBJ2-5; v_gene: TRBV3-1/TRBV3-2; abundance: few; CDR3aa: CASSQGGSGSQETQYF; CDR3nt: TGTGCCAGCAGCCAAGGGGGTAGCGGGTCCCAAGAGACCCAGTACTTC
d_gene: -; j_gene: TRBJ1-1; v_gene: TRBV10-1; abundance: -; CDR3aa: CASSFGSNTEAFF; CDR3nt: TGCGCCAGCAGCTTCGGTTCCAACACTGAAGCTTTCTTT
d_gene: TRBD2; j_gene: TRBJ2-1; v_gene: TRBV7-6; abundance: -; CDR3aa: CASSLAELNREDEQFF; CDR3nt: TGTGCCAGCAGCTTAGCGGAGCTAAACCGGGAGGATGAGCAGTTCTTC
d_gene: -; j_gene: TRBJ2-2; v_gene: TRBV25-1; abundance: -; CDR3aa: CASSEFGSNTGELFF; CDR3nt: TGTGCCAGCAGTGAATTTGGCAGTAACACCGGGGAGCTGTTTTTT
d_gene: TRBD1; j_gene: TRBJ1-2; v_gene: TRBV7-9; abundance: -; CDR3aa: CASRTDRGLYGYTF; CDR3nt: TGTGCCAGCAGAACGGACAGGGGGCTTTATGGCTACACCTTC
d_gene: TRBD2; j_gene: TRBJ2-7; v_gene: TRBV7-3; abundance: -; CDR3aa: CASSLTVEWLAGATYEQYF; CDR3nt: TGTGCCAGCAGCTTAACGGTGGAGTGGCTAGCGGGGGCCACCTACGAGCAGTACTTC
d_gene: -; j_gene: TRBJ2-1; v_gene: TRBV11-2; abundance: -; CDR3aa: CASSFVSLLYNEQFF; CDR3nt: TGTGCCAGCAGCTTCGTATCTCTCCTGTACAATGAGCAGTTCTTC
d_gene: TRBD1; j_gene: TRBJ1-2; v_gene: TRBV4-2; abundance: -; CDR3aa: CASGSGGHYGYTF; CDR3nt: TGTGCCAGTGGTTCAGGGGGCCACTATGGCTACACCTTC